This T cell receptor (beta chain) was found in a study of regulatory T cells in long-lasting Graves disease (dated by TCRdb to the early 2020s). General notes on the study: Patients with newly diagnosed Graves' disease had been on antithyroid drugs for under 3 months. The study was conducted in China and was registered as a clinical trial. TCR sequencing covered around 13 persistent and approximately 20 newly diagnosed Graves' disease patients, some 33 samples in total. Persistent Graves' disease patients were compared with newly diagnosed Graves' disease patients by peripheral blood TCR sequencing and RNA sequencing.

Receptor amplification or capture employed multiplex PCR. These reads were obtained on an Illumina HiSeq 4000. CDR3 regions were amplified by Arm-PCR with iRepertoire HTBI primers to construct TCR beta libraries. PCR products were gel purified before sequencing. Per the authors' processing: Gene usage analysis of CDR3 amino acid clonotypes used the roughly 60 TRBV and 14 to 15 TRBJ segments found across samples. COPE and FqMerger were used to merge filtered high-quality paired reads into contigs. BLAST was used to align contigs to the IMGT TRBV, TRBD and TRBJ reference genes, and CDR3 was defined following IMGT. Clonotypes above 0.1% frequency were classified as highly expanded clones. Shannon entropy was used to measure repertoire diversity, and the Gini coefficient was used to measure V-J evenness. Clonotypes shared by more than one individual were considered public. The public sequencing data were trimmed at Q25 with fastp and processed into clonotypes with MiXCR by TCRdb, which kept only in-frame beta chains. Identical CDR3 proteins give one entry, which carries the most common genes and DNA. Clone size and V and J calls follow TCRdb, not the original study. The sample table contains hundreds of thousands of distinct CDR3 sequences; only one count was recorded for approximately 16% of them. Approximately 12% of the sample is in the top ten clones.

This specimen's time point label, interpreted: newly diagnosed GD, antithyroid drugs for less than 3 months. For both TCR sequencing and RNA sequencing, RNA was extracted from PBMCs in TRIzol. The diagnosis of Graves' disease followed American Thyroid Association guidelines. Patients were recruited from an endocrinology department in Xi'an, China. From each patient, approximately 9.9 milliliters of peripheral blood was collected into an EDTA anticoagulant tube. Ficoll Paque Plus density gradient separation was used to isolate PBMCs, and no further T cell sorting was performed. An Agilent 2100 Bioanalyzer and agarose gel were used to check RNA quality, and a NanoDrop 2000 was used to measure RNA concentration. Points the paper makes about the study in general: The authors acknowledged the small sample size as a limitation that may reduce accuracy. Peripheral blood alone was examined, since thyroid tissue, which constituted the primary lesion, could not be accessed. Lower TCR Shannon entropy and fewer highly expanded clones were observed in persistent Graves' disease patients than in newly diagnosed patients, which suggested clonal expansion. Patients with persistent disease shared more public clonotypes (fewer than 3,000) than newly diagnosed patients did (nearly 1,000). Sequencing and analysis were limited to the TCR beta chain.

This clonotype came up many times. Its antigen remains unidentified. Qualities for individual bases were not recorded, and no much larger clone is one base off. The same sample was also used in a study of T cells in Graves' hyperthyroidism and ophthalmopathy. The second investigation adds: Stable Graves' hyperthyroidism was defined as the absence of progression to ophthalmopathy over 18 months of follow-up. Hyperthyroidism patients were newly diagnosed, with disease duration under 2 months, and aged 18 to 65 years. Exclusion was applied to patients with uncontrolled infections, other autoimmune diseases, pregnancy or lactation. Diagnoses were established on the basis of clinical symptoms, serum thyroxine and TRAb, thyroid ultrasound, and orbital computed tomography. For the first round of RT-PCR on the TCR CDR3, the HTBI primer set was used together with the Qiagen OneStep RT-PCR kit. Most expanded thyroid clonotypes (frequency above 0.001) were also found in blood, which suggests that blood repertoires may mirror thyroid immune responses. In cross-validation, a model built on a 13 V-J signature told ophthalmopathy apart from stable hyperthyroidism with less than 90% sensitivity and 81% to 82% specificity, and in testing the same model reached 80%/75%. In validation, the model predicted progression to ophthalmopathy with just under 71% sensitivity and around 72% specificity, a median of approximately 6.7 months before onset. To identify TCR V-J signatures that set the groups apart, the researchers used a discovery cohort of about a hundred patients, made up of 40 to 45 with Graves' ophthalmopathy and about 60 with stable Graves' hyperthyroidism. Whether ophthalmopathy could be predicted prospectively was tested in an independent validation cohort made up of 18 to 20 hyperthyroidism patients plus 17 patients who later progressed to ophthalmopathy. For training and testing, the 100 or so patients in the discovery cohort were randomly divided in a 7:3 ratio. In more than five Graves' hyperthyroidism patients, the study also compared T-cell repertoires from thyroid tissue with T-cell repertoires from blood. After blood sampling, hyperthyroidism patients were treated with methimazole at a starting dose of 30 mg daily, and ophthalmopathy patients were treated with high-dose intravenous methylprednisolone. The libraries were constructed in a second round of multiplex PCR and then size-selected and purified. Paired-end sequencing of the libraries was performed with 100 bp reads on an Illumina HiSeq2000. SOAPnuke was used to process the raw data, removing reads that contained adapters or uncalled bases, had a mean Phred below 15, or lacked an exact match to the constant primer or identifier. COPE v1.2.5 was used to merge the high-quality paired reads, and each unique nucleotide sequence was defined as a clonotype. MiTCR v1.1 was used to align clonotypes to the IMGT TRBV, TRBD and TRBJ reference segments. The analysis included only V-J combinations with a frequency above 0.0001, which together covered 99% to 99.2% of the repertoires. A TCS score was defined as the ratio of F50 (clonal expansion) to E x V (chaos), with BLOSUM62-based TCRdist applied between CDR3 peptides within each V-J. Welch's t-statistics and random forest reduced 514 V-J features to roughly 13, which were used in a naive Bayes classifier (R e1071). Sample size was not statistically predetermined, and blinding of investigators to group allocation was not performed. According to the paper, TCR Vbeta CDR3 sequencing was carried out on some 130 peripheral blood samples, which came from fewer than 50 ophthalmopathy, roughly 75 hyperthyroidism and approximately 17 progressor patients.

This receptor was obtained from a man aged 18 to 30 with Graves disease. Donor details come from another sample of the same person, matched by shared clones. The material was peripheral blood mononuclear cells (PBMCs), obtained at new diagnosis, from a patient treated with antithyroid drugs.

The CDR3 region reads CASSRGPGDETQYF. The nucleotides read TGTGCCAGCAGCCGGGGCCCGGGCGATGAGACCCAGTACTTC. The chain employs TRBV12-3 or TRBV12-4 and TRBJ2-5; the D call could be TRBD1 or TRBD2, with each sharing 5 bases. V and J are truncated by 6 bases and 5 bases respectively, leaving an intervening sequence of 16 bases. There are 14 amino acids in the CDR3, from cysteine to phenylalanine inclusive. Of the read, only the CDR3 DNA is kept; its 42 bases are in frame from base 1.